Given below is one TCR beta chain in context. Its target is not known. The sample comes from a study of CD8 T cells in Susac syndrome. On the study more broadly: Patients with Susac syndrome, at blood draw, were therapy-naive, on corticosteroids, or on intravenous immunoglobulin alone.

The Susac syndrome patients fit the recently defined diagnostic criteria for definite or probable disease. The CDR3 loop spans 15 amino acids. Germline loops: CDR1 MNHEY, CDR2 SMNVEV (reference sequence). V shed 5 bases and J 3 bases; nucleotides not matched to a gene: 7. Study results and caveats: The CD4+ T cell repertoires in Susac syndrome did not show any clonal expansion.

A quantity of roughly 0.5 to 1 ug RNA underwent reverse transcription using random hexamers. Each CDR3 protein gets one entry after TCRdb re-called the immunoSEQ multiplex PCR reads with MiXCR. The sample yields roughly 200,000 distinct CDR3 sequences, roughly 94% seen once. This sequence joins TRBV27 and TRBJ2-7; TRBD2 matches 10 bases. The material sequenced was CD4+ T cells from PBMCs. The sequence was collected from a human donor with Susac syndrome. CDR3 region: CASSTGTSDHYEQYF. As DNA, the CDR3 is TGTGCCAGCAGTACTGGGACTAGCGACCACTACGAGCAGTACTTC.